This TCR beta chain derives from a study of blood T cell repertoires in COVID-19 (dated by TCRdb to the early 2020s). General notes on the study: Samples covering the acute and convalescent phases of COVID-19 were provided by collaborators in the United States, Italy and Spain. The prospective study material was composed of cDNA or gDNA derived from T cells, B-cell-depleted T cells, or PBMCs. Deeply sampled blood TCRbeta repertoires from subjects exposed to, actively infected with, or recovered from COVID-19 were included in the dataset. A freely available public database, intended as a resource for researchers studying the immune response to SARS-CoV-2, is where the repertoires were released. The samples were drawn from two sources: the first 160 participants of the ongoing ImmuneRACE study, and 1,000 to 1,500 subjects contributed by 6 global collaborators. The sample metadata nearly always contained a de-identified subject ID, COVID-19 status, age in years and sex. Where available, HLA class I and class II types were taken from metadata supplied by the sample provider and were not determined by assay-based typing. Results the study describes overall, beyond this receptor: How much clinical and demographic metadata was included differed by source and by participant, and the metadata was provided uncurated.

With respect to this clone: Its target antigen remains unknown. It has no much larger one-base neighbor in the sample; base qualities were not kept.

TCRbeta CDR3 regions were amplified from genomic DNA by means of the immunoSEQ Assay, a bias-controlled multiplex PCR. The original pipeline was this. Within the assay, amplification of reference gene primers was used to estimate how many nucleated cells each sample contained. To quantify the absolute abundance of each unique TCRbeta CDR3 rearrangement, sequence reads were collapsed and filtered. For each sample, productive Simpson clonality was calculated by taking the square root of Simpson's diversity index across productive rearrangements. TCRdb holds this immuneACCESS table with in-frame rearrangements only. Some clones are missing; in checked studies, unresolved V genes explain under half, and the rest has no known cause. Clonal size and the V and J genes are those of that table, whereas D and trimming came from the DNA. This sample gives 300,000 to 450,000 clones in total; approximately 81% of them show up just once. Together, the top ten hold roughly 3.6% of the sample.

Trimmed from V: 5 bases; trimmed from J: 6 bases; junction bases lacking a gene match: 4. From the cysteine through the phenylalanine, the CDR3 covers 13 amino acids. Only CDR3 DNA is held: 39 bases, read in frame from base 1. The germline V gene (reference sequence) supplies CDR1 MNHEY and CDR2 SMNVEV. Each collaborating institution followed its own protocols to collect whole blood in K2EDTA tubes. For TCRbeta analysis, collaborators shipped samples as frozen whole blood, isolated PBMCs, or DNA extracted from either of those sample types. The sample taken for sequencing was peripheral blood. The V gene is TRBV27 and the J gene is TRBJ1-1; TRBD1 agrees with 9 junctional bases. The source is a woman aged 18-35 years with acute or convalescent COVID-19. The CDR3 region: CASSDRGGSEAFF. Here is the DNA: TGTGCCAGCAGTGACAGGGGGGGATCTGAAGCTTTCTTT.